This is a list of T cell receptor beta chains from one sample in a study of blood T cell repertoires in COVID-19. Produced via immunoSEQ multiplex PCR; TCRdb's table is partial and in-frame only. The table records 200,000 to 250,000 clones, around 86% of them present only once. Sequences were obtained from peripheral blood. Receptors originate from a man between 60 and 70 years old with acute or convalescent COVID-19. Each CDR3 is given with its conserved first and last residue. The D gene is left open where the match is weak.

V gene: TRBV3-1/TRBV3-2; D gene: NA; J gene: TRBJ2-2; CDR3 length: 15; CDR3 protein: CASSQARGWTGELFF
V gene: TRBV3-1/TRBV3-2; D gene: NA; J gene: TRBJ2-1; CDR3 length: 16; CDR3 protein: CASSQAWTAYNNEQFF
V gene: TRBV7-9; D gene: NA; J gene: TRBJ1-1; CDR3 length: 16; CDR3 protein: CASSLSFGHLNTEAFF
V gene: TRBV11-2; D gene: TRBD1; J gene: TRBJ1-3; CDR3 length: 18; CDR3 protein: CASSLDAPGQGARNTIYF
V gene: TRBV28; D gene: NA; J gene: TRBJ1-6; CDR3 length: 17; CDR3 protein: CASSLPGTSSYNSPLHF
V gene: TRBV11-2; D gene: NA; J gene: TRBJ1-2; CDR3 length: 14; CDR3 protein: CASSRLGLNYGYTF
V gene: TRBV30; D gene: NA; J gene: TRBJ1-5; CDR3 length: 15; CDR3 protein: CAWSVSTRGNQPQHF
V gene: TRBV5-6; D gene: TRBD2; J gene: TRBJ2-5; CDR3 length: 19; CDR3 protein: CASSFRLTTGLAGKETQYF
V gene: TRBV11-2; D gene: TRBD2; J gene: TRBJ2-2; CDR3 length: 17; CDR3 protein: CASSLVGLAGSDGELFF
V gene: TRBV7-6; D gene: TRBD2; J gene: TRBJ2-5; CDR3 length: 17; CDR3 protein: CASSFPSSGGEQEAQYF
V gene: TRBV6-5; D gene: TRBD1; J gene: TRBJ1-6; CDR3 length: 15; CDR3 protein: CASSLQGASNSPLHF
V gene: TRBV7-3; D gene: TRBD2; J gene: TRBJ2-3; CDR3 length: 18; CDR3 protein: CASSLLAGANPSTDTQYF
V gene: TRBV5-8; D gene: NA; J gene: TRBJ1-1; CDR3 length: 14; CDR3 protein: CASSGSGSWTEAFF
V gene: TRBV7-6; D gene: TRBD2; J gene: TRBJ2-1; CDR3 length: 18; CDR3 protein: CASSLALSAGGSYNEQFF
V gene: TRBV3-1/TRBV3-2; D gene: NA; J gene: TRBJ1-6; CDR3 length: 16; CDR3 protein: CASSHPSYRVDSPLHF
V gene: TRBV5-6; D gene: NA; J gene: TRBJ2-1; CDR3 length: 18; CDR3 protein: CASSWGRSRTGWNNEQFF